This TCR beta chain was documented in a study of T cell changes during pregnancy in multiple sclerosis. Germline-derived CDR1 and CDR2 are KGHSH and LQKENI. Losses at the gene ends were 0 bases for V and 6 bases for J; bases not matched to a gene: 11. This CDR3 has 18 amino acids. Assay: immunoSEQ multiplex PCR; the TCRdb copy retains only in-frame clones and omits some. The table has around 42,000 clones, approximately 92% seen once. V usage is TRBV18 and J usage is TRBJ2-1; 10 positions agree with TRBD1. The starting material was CD4+ T cells from peripheral blood mononuclear cells, obtained in the second trimester of pregnancy. This sequence originates from a female donor in good health, enrolled as a control in a pregnancy study. CDR3 bases: TGTGCCAGCTCACCACCGGGACAGGGGCTCGGTAGCGCCAATGAGCAGTTCTTC. As protein: CASSPPGQGLGSANEQFF.